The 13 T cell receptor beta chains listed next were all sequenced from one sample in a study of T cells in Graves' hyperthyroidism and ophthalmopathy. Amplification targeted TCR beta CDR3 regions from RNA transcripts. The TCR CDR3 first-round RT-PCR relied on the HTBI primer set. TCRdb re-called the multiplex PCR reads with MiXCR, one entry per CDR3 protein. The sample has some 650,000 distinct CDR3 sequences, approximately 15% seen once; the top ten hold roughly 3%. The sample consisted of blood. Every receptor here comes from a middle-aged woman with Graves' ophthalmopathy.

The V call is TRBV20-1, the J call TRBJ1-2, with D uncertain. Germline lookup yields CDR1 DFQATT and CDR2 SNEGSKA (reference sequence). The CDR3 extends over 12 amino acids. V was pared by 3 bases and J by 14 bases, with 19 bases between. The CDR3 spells CSASYRVPPSTF. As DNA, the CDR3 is TGCAGTGCTAGCTACCGGGTTCCTCCTTCTACCTTC.

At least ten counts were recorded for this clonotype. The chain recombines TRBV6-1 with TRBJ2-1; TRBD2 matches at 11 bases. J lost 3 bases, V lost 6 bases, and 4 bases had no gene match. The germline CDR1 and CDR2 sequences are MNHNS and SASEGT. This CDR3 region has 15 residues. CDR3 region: CASSETSGGYNEQFF. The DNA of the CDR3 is TGTGCCAGCAGCGAAACTAGCGGGGGCTACAATGAGCAGTTCTTC.

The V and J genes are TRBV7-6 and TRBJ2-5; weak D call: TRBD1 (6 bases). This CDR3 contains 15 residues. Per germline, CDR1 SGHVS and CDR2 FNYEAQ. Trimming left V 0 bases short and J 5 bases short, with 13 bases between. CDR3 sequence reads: CASSLALGARETQYF. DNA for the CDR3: TGTGCCAGCAGCTTAGCGTTGGGGGCTAGGGAGACCCAGTACTTC.

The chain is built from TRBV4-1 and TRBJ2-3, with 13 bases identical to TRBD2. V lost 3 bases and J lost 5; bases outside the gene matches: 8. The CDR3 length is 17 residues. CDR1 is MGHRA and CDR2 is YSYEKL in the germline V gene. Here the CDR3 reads CASSHPGLAGDQDTQYF. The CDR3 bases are TGCGCCAGCAGCCATCCTGGACTAGCGGGGGACCAAGATACGCAGTATTTT.

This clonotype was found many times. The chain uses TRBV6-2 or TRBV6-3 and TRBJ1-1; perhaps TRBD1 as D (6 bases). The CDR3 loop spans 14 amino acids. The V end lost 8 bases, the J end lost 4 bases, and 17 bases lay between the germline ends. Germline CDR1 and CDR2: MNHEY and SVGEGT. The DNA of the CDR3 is TGTGCCAGCGGGTTCATGCTCAGGGGCACTGAAGCTTTCTTT. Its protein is CASGFMLRGTEAFF.

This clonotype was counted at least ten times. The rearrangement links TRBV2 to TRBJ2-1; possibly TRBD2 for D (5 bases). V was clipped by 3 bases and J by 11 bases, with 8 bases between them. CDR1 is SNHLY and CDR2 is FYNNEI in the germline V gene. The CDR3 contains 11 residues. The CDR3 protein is CASSDGNKQFF. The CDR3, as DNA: TGTGCCAGCAGTGACGGGAACAAGCAGTTCTTC.

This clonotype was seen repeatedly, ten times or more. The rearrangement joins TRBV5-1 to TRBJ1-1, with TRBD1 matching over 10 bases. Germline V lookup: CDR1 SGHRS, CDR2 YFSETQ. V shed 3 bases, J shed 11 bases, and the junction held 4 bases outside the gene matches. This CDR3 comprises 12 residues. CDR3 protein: CASSYGQGDAFF. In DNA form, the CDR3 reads TGCGCCAGCAGCTACGGACAGGGGGACGCTTTCTTT.

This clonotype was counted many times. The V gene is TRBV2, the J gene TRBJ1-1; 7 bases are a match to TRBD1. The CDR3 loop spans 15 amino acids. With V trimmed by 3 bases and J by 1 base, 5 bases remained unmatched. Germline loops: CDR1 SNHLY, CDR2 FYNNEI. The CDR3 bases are TGTGCCAGCAGTGATGAGGGGGCGCGGAACACTGAAGCTTTCTTT. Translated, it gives CASSDEGARNTEAFF.

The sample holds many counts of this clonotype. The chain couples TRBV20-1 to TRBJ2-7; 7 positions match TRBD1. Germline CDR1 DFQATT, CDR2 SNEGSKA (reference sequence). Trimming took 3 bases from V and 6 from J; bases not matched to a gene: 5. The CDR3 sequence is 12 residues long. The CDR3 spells CSASVGGGEQYF. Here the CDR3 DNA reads TGCAGTGCTAGTGTAGGGGGCGGCGAGCAGTACTTC.

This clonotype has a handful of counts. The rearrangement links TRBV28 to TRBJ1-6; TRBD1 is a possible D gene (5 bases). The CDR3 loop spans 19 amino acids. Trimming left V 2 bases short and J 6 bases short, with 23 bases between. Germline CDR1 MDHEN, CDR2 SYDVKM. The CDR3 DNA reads TGTGCCAGCAGTTTAGGAGGGGTCGAAGTTTTAGTGGGTAATTCACCCCTCCACTTT. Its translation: CASSLGGVEVLVGNSPLHF. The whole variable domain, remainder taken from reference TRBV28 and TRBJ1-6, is DVKVTQSSRYLVKRTGEKVFLECVQDMDHENMFWYRQDPGLGLRLIYFSYDVKMKEKGDIPEGYSVSREKKERFSLILESASTNQTSMYLCASSLGGVEVLVGNSPLHFGNGTRLTVT.

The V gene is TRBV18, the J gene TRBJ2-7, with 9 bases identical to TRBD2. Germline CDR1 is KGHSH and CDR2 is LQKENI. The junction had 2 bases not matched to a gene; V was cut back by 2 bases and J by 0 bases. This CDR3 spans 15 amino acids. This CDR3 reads CASSPGGRASYEQYF. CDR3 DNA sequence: TGTGCCAGCTCACCAGGCGGGAGGGCCTCCTACGAGCAGTACTTC.

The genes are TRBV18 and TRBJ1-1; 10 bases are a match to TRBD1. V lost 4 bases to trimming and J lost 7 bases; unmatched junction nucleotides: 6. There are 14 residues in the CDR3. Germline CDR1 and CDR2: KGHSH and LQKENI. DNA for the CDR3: TGTGCCAGCTCACGCTTGGACAGGGGGAATGAAGCTTTCTTT. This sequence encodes CASSRLDRGNEAFF.

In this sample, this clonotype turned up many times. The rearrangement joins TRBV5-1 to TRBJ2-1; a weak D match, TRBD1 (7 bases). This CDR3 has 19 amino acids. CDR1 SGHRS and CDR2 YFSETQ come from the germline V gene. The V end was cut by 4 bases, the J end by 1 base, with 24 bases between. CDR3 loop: CASSSRGAYQSSSYNEQFF. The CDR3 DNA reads TGCGCCAGCAGCAGCAGGGGGGCGTATCAGAGTAGTTCCTACAATGAGCAGTTCTTC.